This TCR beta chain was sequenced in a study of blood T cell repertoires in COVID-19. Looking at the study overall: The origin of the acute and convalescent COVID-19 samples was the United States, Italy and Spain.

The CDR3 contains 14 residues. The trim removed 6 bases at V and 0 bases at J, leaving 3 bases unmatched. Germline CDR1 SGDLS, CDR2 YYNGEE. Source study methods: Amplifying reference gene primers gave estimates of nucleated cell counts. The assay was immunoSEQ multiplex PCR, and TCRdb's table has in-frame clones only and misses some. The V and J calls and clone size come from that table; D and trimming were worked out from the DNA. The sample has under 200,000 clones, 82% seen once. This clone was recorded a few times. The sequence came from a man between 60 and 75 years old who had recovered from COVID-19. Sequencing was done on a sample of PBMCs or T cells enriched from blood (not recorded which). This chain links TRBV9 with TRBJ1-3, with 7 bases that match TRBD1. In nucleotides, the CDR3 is TGTGCCAGCAACCGGGACAGCTCTGGAAACACCATATATTTT. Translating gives CASNRDSSGNTIYF.